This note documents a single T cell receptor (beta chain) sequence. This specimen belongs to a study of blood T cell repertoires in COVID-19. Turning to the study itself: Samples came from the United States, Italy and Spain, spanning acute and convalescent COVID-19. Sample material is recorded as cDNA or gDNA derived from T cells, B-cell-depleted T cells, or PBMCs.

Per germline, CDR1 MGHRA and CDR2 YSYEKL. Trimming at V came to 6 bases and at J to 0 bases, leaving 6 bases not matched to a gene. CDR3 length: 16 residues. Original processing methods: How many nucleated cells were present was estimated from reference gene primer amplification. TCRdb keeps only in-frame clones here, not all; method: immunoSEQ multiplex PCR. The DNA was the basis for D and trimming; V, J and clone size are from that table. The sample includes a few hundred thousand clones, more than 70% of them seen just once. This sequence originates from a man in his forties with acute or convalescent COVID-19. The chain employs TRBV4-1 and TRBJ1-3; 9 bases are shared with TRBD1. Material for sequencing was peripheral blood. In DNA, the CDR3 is TGCGCCAGCAGTTCCGGGACAGGGACCTCTGGAAACACCATATATTTT. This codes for CASSSGTGTSGNTIYF.